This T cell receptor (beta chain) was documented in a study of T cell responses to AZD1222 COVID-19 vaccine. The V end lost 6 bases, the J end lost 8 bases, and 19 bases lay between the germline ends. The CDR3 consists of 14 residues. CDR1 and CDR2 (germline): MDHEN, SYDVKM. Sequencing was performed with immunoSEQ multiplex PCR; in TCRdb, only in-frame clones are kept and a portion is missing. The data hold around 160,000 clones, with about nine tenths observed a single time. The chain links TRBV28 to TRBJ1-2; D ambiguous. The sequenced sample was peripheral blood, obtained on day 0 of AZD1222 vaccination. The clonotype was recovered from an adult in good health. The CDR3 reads CASRAVRRFQGYTF. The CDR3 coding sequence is TGTGCCAGCAGGGCAGTCAGGAGATTCCAGGGCTACACCTTC.